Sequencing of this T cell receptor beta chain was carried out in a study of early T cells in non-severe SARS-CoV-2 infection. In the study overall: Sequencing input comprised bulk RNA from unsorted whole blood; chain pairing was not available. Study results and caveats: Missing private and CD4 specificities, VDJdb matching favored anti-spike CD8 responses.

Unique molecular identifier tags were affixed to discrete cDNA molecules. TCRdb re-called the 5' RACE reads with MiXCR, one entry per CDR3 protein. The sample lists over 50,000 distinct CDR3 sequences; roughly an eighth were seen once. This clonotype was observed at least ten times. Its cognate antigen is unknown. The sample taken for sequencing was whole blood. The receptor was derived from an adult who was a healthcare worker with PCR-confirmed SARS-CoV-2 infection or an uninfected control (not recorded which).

For the CDR3, the DNA is TGTGCCAGCAGTCTTCCAGGGGGGCATGAAGCTTTCTTT. Translating it yields CASSLPGGHEAFF. The chain joins TRBV27 to TRBJ1-1; the match to TRBD1 covers 7 bases. CDR1 and CDR2 from the germline V gene are MNHEY and SMNVEV (reference sequence). V lost 5 bases, J lost 7 bases, and 7 bases stayed unmatched. The CDR3 length is 13 residues.